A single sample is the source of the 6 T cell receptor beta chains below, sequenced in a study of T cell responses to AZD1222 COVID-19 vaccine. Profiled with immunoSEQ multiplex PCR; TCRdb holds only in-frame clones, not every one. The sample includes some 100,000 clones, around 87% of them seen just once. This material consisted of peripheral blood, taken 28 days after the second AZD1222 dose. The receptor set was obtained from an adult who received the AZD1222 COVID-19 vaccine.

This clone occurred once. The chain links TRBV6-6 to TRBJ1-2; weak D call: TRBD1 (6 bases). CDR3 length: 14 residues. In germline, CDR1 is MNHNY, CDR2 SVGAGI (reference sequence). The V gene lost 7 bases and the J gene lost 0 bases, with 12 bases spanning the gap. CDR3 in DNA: TGTGCCAGCAATGTCCAGGGGACTAACTATGGCTACACCTTC. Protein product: CASNVQGTNYGYTF.

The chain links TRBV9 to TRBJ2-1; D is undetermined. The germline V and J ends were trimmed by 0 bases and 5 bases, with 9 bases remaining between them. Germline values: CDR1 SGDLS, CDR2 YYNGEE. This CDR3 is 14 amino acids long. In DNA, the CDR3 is TGTGCCAGCAGCGTAGTATCGGGCAACAATGAGCAGTTCTTC. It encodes CASSVVSGNNEQFF.

The CDR3 region has the DNA TGCGCCAGCAGCAGGCGACAGTACGAGCAGTACTTC. Its translation: CASSRRQYEQYF. This chain links TRBV5-1 with TRBJ2-7; TRBD1 is a possible D gene (5 bases). Per the germline V gene, CDR1 is SGHRS and CDR2 is YFSETQ. The V end was cut by 4 bases, the J end by 4 bases, with 9 bases between. CDR3 length: 12 residues.

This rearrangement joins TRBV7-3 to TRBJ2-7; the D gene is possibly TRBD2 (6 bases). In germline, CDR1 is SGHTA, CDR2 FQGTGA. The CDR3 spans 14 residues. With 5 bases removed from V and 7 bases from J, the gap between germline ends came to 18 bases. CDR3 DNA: TGTGCCAGCAGCCCGGGTCTCCCGGCGGGGGAGCAGTACTTC. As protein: CASSPGLPAGEQYF.

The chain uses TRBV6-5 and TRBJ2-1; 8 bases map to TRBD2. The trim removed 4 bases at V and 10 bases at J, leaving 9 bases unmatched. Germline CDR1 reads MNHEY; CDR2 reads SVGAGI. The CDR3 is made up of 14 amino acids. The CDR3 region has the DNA TGTGCCAGCAGTTCCACTGGACTAGCACCAGAGCAGTTCTTC. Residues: CASSSTGLAPEQFF.

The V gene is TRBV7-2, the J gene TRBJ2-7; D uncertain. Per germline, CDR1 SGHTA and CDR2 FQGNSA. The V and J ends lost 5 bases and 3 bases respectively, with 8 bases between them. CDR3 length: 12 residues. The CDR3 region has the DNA TGTGCCAGCAGCCCCCCCCTCTACGAGCAGTACTTC. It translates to CASSPPLYEQYF.